These 23 T cell receptor beta chains share one sample of origin, sequenced in a study of cytomegalovirus exposure and HLA in healthy donors. Data came from immunoSEQ multiplex PCR; TCRdb stores just in-frame clones and leaves some out. The sample has about 75,000 clones, roughly 80% seen once. Sample: PBMCs. The source is a man aged 25 to 40 in good health and CMV-seronegative.

The genes are TRBV7-2 and TRBJ2-3, with 10 bases identical to TRBD1. From germline, CDR1 is SGHTA and CDR2 FQGNSA. V trimming: 2 bases; J trimming: 1 base; junction bases outside the gene matches: 9. The CDR3 runs 18 residues. The CDR3 spells CASSLLPFDRGRTDTQYF. In DNA, the CDR3 is TGTGCCAGCAGCTTATTACCGTTCGACAGGGGGCGCACAGATACGCAGTATTTT.

V and J are TRBV7-2 and TRBJ2-1; D is unresolved. Germline CDR1 reads SGHTA; CDR2 reads FQGNSA. Trimming took 5 bases from V and 7 from J, leaving 12 bases between them. The CDR3 runs to 13 residues. The CDR3 spells CASSPHARNEQFF. The CDR3 DNA follows: TGTGCCAGCAGCCCTCACGCGCGGAATGAGCAGTTCTTC.

The chain links TRBV11-1 to TRBJ2-7; D is unclear. V was cut by 5 bases and J by 3 bases, with 14 bases left in between. This CDR3 region has 14 residues. Germline CDR1 and CDR2: SGHAT and FQDESV (reference sequence). Here the CDR3 DNA reads TGTGCCAGCAGCAGAGTAGGAGTAGGCTACGAGCAGTACTTC. This encodes CASSRVGVGYEQYF. The variable domain in full, with the rest retrieved from reference TRBV11-1 and TRBJ2-7, is EAEVAQSPRYKITEKSQAVAFWCDPISGHATLYWYRQILGQGPELLVQFQDESVVDDSQLPKDRFSAERLKGVDSTLKIQPAELGDSAMYLCASSRVGVGYEQYFGPGTRLTVT.

The chain uses TRBV2 and TRBJ2-5, with 11 bases identical to TRBD2. V lost 11 bases, J lost 1 base, and 6 bases stayed unmatched. This CDR3 is built from 14 residues. Germline V gene sequence: CDR1 SNHLY, CDR2 FYNNEI. CDR3 residues: CAGETSGAQETQYF. CDR3 sequence (DNA): TGTGCCGGCGAGACTAGCGGGGCCCAAGAGACCCAGTACTTC.

This chain links TRBV21-1 with TRBJ1-5; the D call TRBD1 from the table was never checked on the DNA. TRBV21-1 is flagged as a pseudogene. The CDR3 totals 18 residues. The CDR3 nucleotides read TGTGCCAGCAGCAAAAAGTACAGGCAGGGAAAAAGCAATCAGCCCCAGCATTTT. This codes for CASSKKYRQGKSNQPQHF.

The V call is TRBV28, the J call TRBJ2-3; tentatively, D is TRBD1 (6 bases). Trimming stripped 6 bases from V and 0 bases from J, with 19 bases between. CDR1 MDHEN and CDR2 SYDVKM come from the germline V gene. The CDR3 is 17 amino acids. This CDR3 reads CASRTTLGTTSTDTQYF. The CDR3 DNA follows: TGTGCCAGCAGAACCACCCTGGGGACAACAAGCACAGATACGCAGTATTTT.

This clone was detected only once. V and J are TRBV29-1 and TRBJ2-3; 7 nucleotides align to TRBD1. This CDR3 has 14 residues. The germline CDR1 and CDR2 sequences are SQVTM and ANQGSEA. With V trimmed by 4 bases and J by 1 base, 5 bases remained unmatched. CDR3 DNA sequence: TGCAGCGTTGGGGGGACAGCGCGCACAGATACGCAGTATTTT. It specifies CSVGGTARTDTQYF.

This clone has only one observation. The chain employs TRBV7-9 and TRBJ2-1; TRBD2 matches at 11 bases. The length of the CDR3 is 17 residues. The ends lost 3 bases at V and 4 bases at J; junction bases unmatched: 8. CDR1 is SEHNR and CDR2 is FQNEAQ in the germline V gene (reference sequence). The CDR3 region has the DNA TGTGCCAGCAGCTTGCCTCCCGGGACTAGCGGTTACAATGAGCAGTTCTTC. Residues: CASSLPPGTSGYNEQFF.

CDR3 residues: CSVRWTGPGNTIYF. The CDR3 coding sequence is TGCAGCGTGAGATGGACAGGGCCTGGAAACACCATATATTTT. This chain connects TRBV29-1 to TRBJ1-3; 8 positions agree with TRBD1. The CDR3 spans 14 residues. In germline, CDR1 is SQVTM, CDR2 ANQGSEA. Unmatched junction bases numbered 6, after V lost 6 bases and J lost 2 bases.

CDR3 DNA: TGTGCCAGCACCACGGGGGGCTCCTACAATGAGCAGTTCTTC. It yields the protein CASTTGGSYNEQFF. The V and J genes are TRBV28 and TRBJ2-1, with 7 bases fitting TRBD2. CDR1 is MDHEN and CDR2 is SYDVKM in the germline V gene. J gave up 0 bases and V 7 bases, and 3 bases lay outside the gene matches. The CDR3 sequence is 14 residues long. The variable domain in full, completed from reference TRBV28 and TRBJ2-1, reads DVKVTQSSRYLVKRTGEKVFLECVQDMDHENMFWYRQDPGLGLRLIYFSYDVKMKEKGDIPEGYSVSREKKERFSLILESASTNQTSMYLCASTTGGSYNEQFFGPGTRLTVL.

This clone is a singleton in its sample. V usage is TRBV23-1 and J usage is TRBJ1-1; D is perhaps TRBD1 (6 bases). TRBV23-1 carries the ORF label, with uncertain function. The V and J ends lost 0 bases and 4 bases respectively, with 21 bases between them. This CDR3 contains 18 residues. The DNA of the CDR3 is TGCGCCAGCAGTCAATCGAGGGGGTGCGTCAGTTTTGGCACTGAAGCTTTCTTT. This sequence encodes CASSQSRGCVSFGTEAFF.

The CDR3 region has the DNA TGTGCCAGCAGCGCGGGACAGTGGATTTTCGAGCGGGGCTACACCTTC. The encoded protein is CASSAGQWIFERGYTF. The chain employs TRBV9 and TRBJ1-2, with TRBD1 matching over 7 bases. Trimming removed 3 bases from V and 8 bases from J; junction bases left unmatched: 16. The CDR3 is 16 residues long. Germline V gene data show CDR1 as SGDLS and CDR2 as YYNGEE.

This clone has a single count. The J gene is TRBJ1-4, the V gene TRBV7-2; no firm D call. Germline loops: CDR1 SGHTA, CDR2 FQGNSA. The V end lost 7 bases, the J end lost 6 bases, and 12 bases lay between the germline ends. CDR3 length equals 13 residues. The CDR3 is CASTLPTHEKLFF. The DNA of the CDR3 is TGTGCCAGCACCCTCCCCACACATGAAAAACTGTTTTTT.

V usage is TRBV15 and J usage is TRBJ2-3, with D possibly matching TRBD2 (6 bases). The CDR3 has 16 amino acids. V was cut by 3 bases and J by 0 bases, with 13 bases left in between. The germline V gene encodes CDR1 LNHNV and CDR2 YYDKDF (reference sequence). The CDR3 loop is CATSRGLGPSTDTQYF. The CDR3 DNA is TGTGCCACCAGCAGGGGACTGGGGCCGAGCACAGATACGCAGTATTTT.

The chain employs TRBV29-1 and TRBJ1-2; 7 bases fit TRBD1. CDR1 and CDR2 (germline): SQVTM, ANQGSEA. The CDR3 is made up of 12 amino acids. After removal of 7 bases from V and 4 bases from J, the junction contained 6 bases not matched to a gene. The CDR3 sequence is CSAKRGLYGYTF. The CDR3 DNA follows: TGCAGCGCCAAAAGGGGGCTCTATGGCTACACCTTC.

CDR3 protein: CASSVGSGSTAGSYNEQFF. The CDR3 region has the DNA TGTGCCAGCAGCGTAGGGTCAGGGTCGACGGCTGGCTCCTACAATGAGCAGTTCTTC. This chain uses TRBV9 with TRBJ2-1; TRBD1 is a possible D gene (5 bases). CDR1 and CDR2 (germline): SGDLS, YYNGEE. Trimming removed 0 bases from V and 0 bases from J, with 19 bases in between. CDR3 size: 19 residues.

The chain employs TRBV18 and TRBJ1-6; TRBD1 agrees at 7 bases. CDR3 length equals 16 residues. The V and J ends lost 3 bases and 5 bases, in that order; junction bases with no gene match: 7. The germline CDR1 and CDR2 sequences are KGHSH and LQKENI. The CDR3 bases are TGTGCCAGCTCACCTGCGAGGGGGCTGGATAATTCACCCCTCCACTTT. This encodes CASSPARGLDNSPLHF.

The V call is TRBV14, the J call TRBJ2-7; TRBD1 matches at 11 bases. This CDR3 region has 15 residues. The germline CDR1 and CDR2 sequences are SGHDN and FVKESK. J gave up 4 bases and V 3 bases, and 5 bases lay outside the gene matches. CDR3: CASSQVGQGAYEQYF. The CDR3 DNA is TGTGCCAGCAGCCAGGTTGGACAGGGGGCTTACGAGCAGTACTTC.

The rearrangement uses TRBV7-2 and TRBJ2-7; TRBD2 matches at 7 bases. CDR1 and CDR2 (germline): SGHTA, FQGNSA. This CDR3 contains 15 residues. The junction had 4 bases not matched to a gene; V was cut back by 1 base and J by 1 base. CDR3 amino acids: CASSLGGGGSYEQYF. For the CDR3, the DNA is TGTGCCAGCAGCTTAGGGGGCGGGGGTTCCTACGAGCAGTACTTC.

This chain joins TRBV6-1 and TRBJ2-7; tentatively, D is TRBD1 (6 bases). CDR1 is MNHNS, CDR2 SASEGT, per germline. The CDR3 totals 16 residues. V was clipped by 3 bases and J by 4 bases, with 19 bases between them. CDR3 amino acids: CASSEGVGAEGYEQYF. As DNA, the CDR3 is TGTGCCAGCAGTGAGGGGGTGGGGGCAGAGGGGTACGAGCAGTACTTC.

The chain recombines TRBV4-2 with TRBJ2-1; 7 bases are shared with TRBD2. Trimming at V came to 1 base and at J to 1 base, leaving 7 bases not matched to a gene. Germline loops: CDR1 LGHNA, CDR2 YNFKEQ. This CDR3 region has 17 residues. CDR3 DNA sequence: TGTGCCAGCAGCCAAGGGCTAGCGGCCATGTCCTACAATGAGCAGTTCTTC. This encodes CASSQGLAAMSYNEQFF.

The gene calls are TRBV6-5 and TRBJ2-7; 10 nucleotides agree with TRBD1. V shed 1 base, J shed 2 bases, and the junction held 2 bases outside the gene matches. Looked up from germline, CDR1 is MNHEY and CDR2 is SVGAGI. This CDR3 spans 15 amino acids. The CDR3 spells CASSYWTGGTYEQYF. CDR3 in DNA: TGTGCCAGCAGTTACTGGACAGGGGGGACCTACGAGCAGTACTTC.

The gene calls are TRBV27 and TRBJ2-7, with D possibly being TRBD1 (6 bases). The V gene's germline CDR1 is MNHEY and CDR2 SMNVEV (reference sequence). CDR3 length equals 16 residues. With 3 bases removed from V and 5 bases from J, the gap between germline ends came to 20 bases. CDR3 sequence reads: CASSLGWGQGNNEQYF. CDR3 bases: TGTGCCAGCAGTTTGGGATGGGGGCAGGGCAACAACGAGCAGTACTTC.